The entry below gives a single T cell receptor (beta chain) sequence along with its context. The V gene's germline CDR1 is SQVTM and CDR2 ANQGSEA. The V gene lost 3 bases and the J gene lost 6 bases, with 11 bases spanning the gap. This CDR3 has 12 residues. The time point was: persistent/refractory GD, antithyroid drugs over 5 years with positive TRAb. Making the TCR library involved RNA that had been extracted from PBMCs. Investigators prepared the TCR beta libraries by applying iRepertoire HTBI primers and Arm-PCR of CDR3 regions. TCRdb used MiXCR to reprocess the multiplex PCR reads, holding one entry per CDR3 protein. The sample has over 250,000 distinct CDR3 sequences, roughly a fifth seen once. This sample was included in a study of regulatory T cells in long-lasting Graves disease. Study-level background: Graves' disease counted as persistent after over 5 years of antithyroid drugs with positive TSH receptor antibodies.

The TCR originated in a female donor with Graves disease. This specimen was peripheral blood mononuclear cells (PBMCs), taken when the disease was refractory, from a patient treated with antithyroid drugs. The V call is TRBV29-1, the J call TRBJ1-2, with a possible D match to TRBD1 (6 bases). DNA of the CDR3: TGCAGCGTTGAGCCAGGGGAGGATGGCTACACCTTC. Its protein product is CSVEPGEDGYTF.